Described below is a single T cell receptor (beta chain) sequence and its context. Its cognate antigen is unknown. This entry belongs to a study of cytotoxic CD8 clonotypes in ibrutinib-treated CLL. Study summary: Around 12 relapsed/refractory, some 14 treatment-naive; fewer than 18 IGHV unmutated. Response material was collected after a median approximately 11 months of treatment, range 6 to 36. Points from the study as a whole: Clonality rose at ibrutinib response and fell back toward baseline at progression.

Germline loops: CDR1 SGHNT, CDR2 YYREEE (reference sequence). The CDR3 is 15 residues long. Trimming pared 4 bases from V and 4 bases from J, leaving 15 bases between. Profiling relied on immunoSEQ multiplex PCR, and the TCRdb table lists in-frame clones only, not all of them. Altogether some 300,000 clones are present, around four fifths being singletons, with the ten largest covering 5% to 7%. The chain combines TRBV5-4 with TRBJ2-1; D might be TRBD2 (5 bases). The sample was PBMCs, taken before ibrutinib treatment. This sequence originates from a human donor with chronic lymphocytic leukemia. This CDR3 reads CASSRAREGYNEQFF. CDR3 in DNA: TGTGCCAGCAGCCGAGCAAGAGAGGGTTACAATGAGCAGTTCTTC.